The rows below give T cell receptor beta chains drawn from one sample of a study of graft-versus-host responses after intestinal transplantation. Produced via immunoSEQ multiplex PCR; TCRdb's table is partial and in-frame only. The table records roughly 130,000 clones, about 90% of them present only once. Their specific antigens are unknown. This specimen consisted of unstimulated CD4+ T cells sorted from spleen or lymph node cells, obtained before intestinal transplant. The receptors were gathered from a human donor who received an intestinal transplant. Both conserved end residues are trimmed from each CDR3.

v_call: TRBV5-1
cdr3_aa: ASSLAQLNEKLF

v_call: TRBV9
cdr3_aa: ASSPGASGSFQETQY

v_call: TRBV5-4
cdr3_aa: ASSPELAGGVNEQF

v_call: TRBV2
cdr3_aa: ASDPGTGRNEQY

v_call: TRBV6-5
cdr3_aa: ASSYRTGGGGTEAF

v_call: TRBV27
cdr3_aa: ASRWDSNTGELF

v_call: TRBV30
cdr3_aa: AWSGLPNTEAF

v_call: TRBV28
cdr3_aa: ASSSPATPDYGYT

v_call: TRBV27
cdr3_aa: ASSLSRGFTEAF

v_call: TRBV5-1
cdr3_aa: ASSPRDRNYGYT

v_call: TRBV5-4
cdr3_aa: ASSLDSGWNTEAF

v_call: TRBV7-9
cdr3_aa: ASSSRFPPSGRDQETQY

v_call: TRBV28
cdr3_aa: ASTSGGYGYT

v_call: TRBV5-1
cdr3_aa: ASSHGGQVGEQY

v_call: TRBV4-1
cdr3_aa: ASSQGLARIGELF

v_call: TRBV28
cdr3_aa: ASSLFPGPGYT

v_call: TRBV27
cdr3_aa: ASSWGRGSPDTQY

v_call: TRBV2
cdr3_aa: ASQSLTSYNEQF

v_call: TRBV27
cdr3_aa: ASNPRGDTEAF

v_call: TRBV6-1
cdr3_aa: ASSESGQGNYGYT

v_call: TRBV10-3
cdr3_aa: AISGLAYEQY

v_call: TRBV28
cdr3_aa: ASSFAYGYT

v_call: TRBV7-9
cdr3_aa: ASSRDRVTDTQY

v_call: TRBV7-9
cdr3_aa: ASNLRGDGTEETQY

v_call: TRBV5-4
cdr3_aa: ASSLTRRDTEAF

v_call: TRBV10-2
cdr3_aa: ASSVAGSVSYEQY

v_call: TRBV27
cdr3_aa: ASSSGLAYTDTQY

v_call: TRBV5-1
cdr3_aa: ASSLALAGDNEQF

v_call: TRBV15
cdr3_aa: ATSIPVAGVPYEQY

v_call: TRBV7-2
cdr3_aa: ASSLGAGPQGKTQY

v_call: TRBV5-1
cdr3_aa: ASSLGSAENTEAF

v_call: TRBV29-1
cdr3_aa: SVAYRGYEQY

v_call: TRBV5-1
cdr3_aa: ASKLESGANVLT

v_call: TRBV6-5
cdr3_aa: ASRALVGRYGYT

v_call: TRBV10-1
cdr3_aa: ASSEFPTSGWNEQF

v_call: TRBV27
cdr3_aa: ASSFAETDTQY